This entry describes one TCR beta chain. Trimming removed 0 bases at V and 2 bases at J, with 8 bases between. Germline CDR1 reads SGHRS; CDR2 reads YFSETQ. The CDR3 runs to 15 residues. The sample comes from a study of radiotherapy plus CTLA-4 blockade in lung cancer. Study-wide background: Patients showed objective responses in roughly 19% of cases and disease control in under 35%.

Libraries were prepared by immunoSEQ multiplex PCR; TCRdb keeps only in-frame clonotypes and omits some of them. The sample has some 77,000 clones, approximately 83% seen once. This specimen was peripheral blood, taken from a patient treated with radiotherapy plus ipilimumab. V and J are TRBV5-1 and TRBJ2-2; a weak D match, TRBD1 (6 bases). The receptor's source is a human donor with non-small cell lung cancer who had a partial response to radiotherapy plus ipilimumab. DNA of the CDR3: TGCGCCAGCAGCTTGGCAGGGGCCAACACCGGGGAGCTGTTTTTT. It yields the protein CASSLAGANTGELFF.